One and the same sample provided the 20 T cell receptor beta chains below, sequenced in a study of CD8 T cells in Susac syndrome. With random hexamers, reverse transcription was performed on about 0.5 to 1 ug of RNA. TCRdb reprocessed the immunoSEQ multiplex PCR reads with MiXCR, giving one entry per CDR3 protein. The sample lists about 140,000 distinct CDR3 sequences; roughly 95% were seen once. What was sequenced was CD4+ T cells from PBMCs. The receptors derive from a human donor with multiple sclerosis.

The V gene is TRBV7-2, the J gene TRBJ1-6; TRBD1 matches 7 bases. Germline-derived CDR1 and CDR2 are SGHTA and FQGNSA. The CDR3 extends over 14 amino acids. Unmatched junction bases numbered 12, after V lost 5 bases and J lost 14 bases. As DNA, the CDR3 is TGTGCCAGCAGCCCTAGGGGGCAGCCCTTCACCCTCCACTTT. Protein: CASSPRGQPFTLHF.

The chain joins TRBV5-6 to TRBJ2-1; a weak D match, TRBD1 (6 bases). The V gene's germline CDR1 is SGHDT and CDR2 YYEEEE. Trimming took off 3 bases at V and 12 bases at J, with 13 bases between the two ends. The CDR3 runs 12 residues. CDR3 sequence reads: CASSWSTGLQFF. CDR3 bases: TGTGCCAGCAGCTGGAGCACAGGGTTGCAGTTCTTC. Drawing the rest from reference TRBV5-6 and TRBJ2-1, the complete variable domain is DAGVTQSPTHLIKTRGQQVTLRCSPKSGHDTVSWYQQALGQGPQFIFQYYEEEERQRGNFPDRFSGHQFPNYSSELNVNALLLGDSALYLCASSWSTGLQFFGPGTRLTVL.

V usage is TRBV24-1 and J usage is TRBJ2-7; 9 positions agree with TRBD1. Looked up from germline, CDR1 is KGHDR and CDR2 is SFDVKD. The CDR3 runs 16 residues. The junction had 10 bases not matched to a gene; V was cut back by 3 bases and J by 5 bases. CDR3: CATSDPAGTGWNEQYF. The CDR3 coding sequence is TGTGCCACCAGTGATCCCGCCGGGACAGGGTGGAACGAGCAGTACTTC.

This chain uses TRBV6-1 with TRBJ1-2; 10 positions agree with TRBD1. The CDR3 has 16 amino acids. Germline V gene lookup returns CDR1 MNHNS and CDR2 SASEGT. Trimming took 2 bases from V and 6 from J; bases not matched to a gene: 9. The CDR3 sequence: CASSETRRGQGDGYTF. CDR3 sequence (DNA): TGTGCCAGCAGTGAAACCCGACGCGGACAGGGGGATGGCTACACCTTC.

V gene TRBV3-1 combines with J gene TRBJ2-7; no clear D. Germline V gives CDR1 LGHDT, CDR2 YNNKEL (reference sequence). V dropped 0 bases and J dropped 3 bases, with 3 bases sitting between them. CDR3 length equals 12 residues. CDR3 sequence reads: CASSQDRYEQYF. The CDR3 coding sequence is TGTGCCAGCAGCCAAGATCGCTACGAGCAGTACTTC.

The chain joins TRBV20-1 to TRBJ1-5, with 9 bases that match TRBD1. The germline gives CDR1 DFQATT, CDR2 SNEGSKA (reference sequence). CDR3 length: 16 residues. V dropped 1 base and J dropped 1; count of bases not matched to a gene: 5. CDR3 region: CSARGAGTGSNQPQHF. The CDR3 DNA reads TGCAGTGCTAGAGGGGCCGGGACAGGGAGCAATCAGCCCCAGCATTTT.

The chain has TRBV9 and TRBJ1-3; perhaps TRBD1 as D (5 bases). CDR1 and CDR2 from the germline V gene are SGDLS and YYNGEE. This CDR3 spans 15 amino acids. V lost 3 bases and J 2 bases, leaving 12 bases between the germline ends. The CDR3 coding sequence is TGTGCCAGCAGCGCGACAGATTTCGCTGGAAACACCATATATTTT. Translation: CASSATDFAGNTIYF.

This clonotype was observed once. Relative to the germline gene, one junction end is altered; a read error may explain this. V is TRBV4-3 and J is TRBJ1-2; 8 bases line up with TRBD1. Germline V CDR1 and CDR2: LGHNA, YSLEER. The length of the CDR3 is 15 residues. The CDR3 coding sequence is TGCGCCAGCAGCCGGGGGGGAGGACAGGGTGCCATTCCGGCCTTC. Amino acid sequence: CASSRGGGQGAIPAF.

V and J are TRBV20-1 and TRBJ1-4; unclear D gene. CDR1 is DFQATT and CDR2 is SNEGSKA in the germline V gene (reference sequence). CDR3 length: 14 residues. V lost 3 bases to trimming and J lost 7 bases, with 15 bases between them. In nucleotides, the CDR3 is TGCAGTGCTAGGCTGATAGGACCCAGTGAAAAACTGTTTTTT. Its translation: CSARLIGPSEKLFF.

The chain uses TRBV20-1 and TRBJ1-2; 7 nucleotides line up with TRBD1. Germline CDR1 reads DFQATT; CDR2 reads SNEGSKA (reference sequence). Trimming removed 6 bases from V and 0 bases from J; junction bases left unmatched: 4. The CDR3 loop spans 13 amino acids. In DNA, the CDR3 is TGCAGTGCCGAGACAGGGTCTAACTATGGCTACACCTTC. Residues: CSAETGSNYGYTF.

The V and J genes are TRBV4-3 and TRBJ2-7; the match to TRBD1 covers 8 bases. V lost 0 bases, J lost 4 bases, and 8 bases stayed unmatched. From germline, CDR1 is LGHNA and CDR2 YSLEER. The CDR3 length is 16 residues. CDR3 amino acids: CASSQDLGTGDYEQYF. The DNA of the CDR3 is TGCGCCAGCAGCCAAGATCTAGGGACAGGAGATTACGAGCAGTACTTC.

This sequence joins TRBV9 and TRBJ2-3; D is ambiguous. Between the trimmed V and J ends, which lost 1 base and 1 base, there was a span of 10 bases. The germline V gene encodes CDR1 SGDLS and CDR2 YYNGEE. The CDR3 length is 15 residues. CDR3 nucleotide sequence: TGTGCCAGCAGCGTATTCGATCAGGGCACAGATACGCAGTATTTT. Protein sequence: CASSVFDQGTDTQYF.

Here the CDR3 reads CASSSPLGGSEGDEQFF. DNA for the CDR3: TGTGCCAGCAGTTCACCTCTGGGCGGCTCTGAGGGCGATGAGCAGTTCTTC. The rearrangement uses TRBV28 and TRBJ2-1; a weak D match, TRBD2 (5 bases). Between the trimmed V and J ends, which lost 4 bases and 8 bases, there was a span of 24 bases. Germline CDR1 reads MDHEN; CDR2 reads SYDVKM. This CDR3 region has 17 residues.

The rearrangement uses TRBV3-1 and TRBJ2-7, with TRBD2 identical over 12 bases. The CDR3 length is 17 residues. Germline CDR1 and CDR2: LGHDT and YNNKEL (reference sequence). V lost 6 bases and J lost 0; bases outside the gene matches: 9. The CDR3 loop is CASSPILTSGSSYEQYF. The CDR3 coding sequence is TGTGCCAGCAGTCCAATTTTGACTAGCGGGAGCTCCTACGAGCAGTACTTC.

This chain connects TRBV5-1 to TRBJ2-3; a weak D match, TRBD2 (6 bases). Trimming took off 4 bases at V and 2 bases at J, with 11 bases between the two ends. There are 14 residues in the CDR3. Germline V gives CDR1 SGHRS, CDR2 YFSETQ. The CDR3 reads CASSLGLLTDTQYF. The CDR3 DNA reads TGCGCCAGCAGCCTGGGACTTCTCACAGATACGCAGTATTTT.

The chain carries TRBV7-9 and TRBJ2-6, with D perhaps given as TRBD1 or TRBD2 (5 bases each). The CDR3 length is 18 residues. The V end was cut by 4 bases, the J end by 4 bases, with 20 bases between. Germline CDR1 is SEHNR and CDR2 is FQNEAQ (reference sequence). CDR3: CASSSTGTPEWGANVLTF. The CDR3 coding sequence is TGTGCCAGCAGCTCCACCGGGACGCCAGAATGGGGGGCCAACGTCCTGACTTTC.

The CDR3 DNA is TGCAGTGCTAGAGAGGTCGGCAGGGAGACTGCGAATACGCAGTATTTT. Translated: CSAREVGRETANTQYF. This chain links TRBV20-1 with TRBJ2-3; D is perhaps TRBD1 or TRBD2 (5 bases each). V gave up 0 bases and J gave up 7 bases, with 20 bases separating them. The CDR3 runs to 16 residues. The germline V gene encodes CDR1 DFQATT and CDR2 SNEGSKA (reference sequence).

The gene calls are TRBV29-1 and TRBJ2-3; D remains unclear. The CDR3 contains 13 residues. Trimming cost V 6 bases and J 0 bases, with 10 bases left between them. Germline CDR1 SQVTM, CDR2 ANQGSEA. Written as DNA, the CDR3 is TGCAGCGTATTGTGGTTTAGCACAGATACGCAGTATTTT. It specifies CSVLWFSTDTQYF.

V is TRBV7-9 and J is TRBJ2-7; 9 nucleotides match TRBD1. The CDR3 is 12 amino acids. In germline, CDR1 is SEHNR, CDR2 FQNEAQ (reference sequence). V shed 7 bases and J 5 bases; nucleotides not matched to a gene: 3. CDR3 in amino acids: CASTRTGDEQYF. The CDR3 DNA reads as TGTGCCAGCACCCGGACAGGGGACGAGCAGTACTTC.

The genes are TRBV5-6 and TRBJ1-6; D call uncertain. The length of the CDR3 is 14 residues. V gave up 0 bases and J gave up 14 bases, with 15 bases separating them. The germline gives CDR1 SGHDT, CDR2 YYEEEE. The CDR3: CASSLVTGRAALHF. The CDR3, as DNA: TGTGCCAGCAGCTTGGTTACCGGTCGGGCGGCCCTCCACTTT. Together with reference TRBV5-6 and TRBJ1-6, the CDR3 gives the full variable domain: DAGVTQSPTHLIKTRGQQVTLRCSPKSGHDTVSWYQQALGQGPQFIFQYYEEEERQRGNFPDRFSGHQFPNYSSELNVNALLLGDSALYLCASSLVTGRAALHFGNGTRLTVT.